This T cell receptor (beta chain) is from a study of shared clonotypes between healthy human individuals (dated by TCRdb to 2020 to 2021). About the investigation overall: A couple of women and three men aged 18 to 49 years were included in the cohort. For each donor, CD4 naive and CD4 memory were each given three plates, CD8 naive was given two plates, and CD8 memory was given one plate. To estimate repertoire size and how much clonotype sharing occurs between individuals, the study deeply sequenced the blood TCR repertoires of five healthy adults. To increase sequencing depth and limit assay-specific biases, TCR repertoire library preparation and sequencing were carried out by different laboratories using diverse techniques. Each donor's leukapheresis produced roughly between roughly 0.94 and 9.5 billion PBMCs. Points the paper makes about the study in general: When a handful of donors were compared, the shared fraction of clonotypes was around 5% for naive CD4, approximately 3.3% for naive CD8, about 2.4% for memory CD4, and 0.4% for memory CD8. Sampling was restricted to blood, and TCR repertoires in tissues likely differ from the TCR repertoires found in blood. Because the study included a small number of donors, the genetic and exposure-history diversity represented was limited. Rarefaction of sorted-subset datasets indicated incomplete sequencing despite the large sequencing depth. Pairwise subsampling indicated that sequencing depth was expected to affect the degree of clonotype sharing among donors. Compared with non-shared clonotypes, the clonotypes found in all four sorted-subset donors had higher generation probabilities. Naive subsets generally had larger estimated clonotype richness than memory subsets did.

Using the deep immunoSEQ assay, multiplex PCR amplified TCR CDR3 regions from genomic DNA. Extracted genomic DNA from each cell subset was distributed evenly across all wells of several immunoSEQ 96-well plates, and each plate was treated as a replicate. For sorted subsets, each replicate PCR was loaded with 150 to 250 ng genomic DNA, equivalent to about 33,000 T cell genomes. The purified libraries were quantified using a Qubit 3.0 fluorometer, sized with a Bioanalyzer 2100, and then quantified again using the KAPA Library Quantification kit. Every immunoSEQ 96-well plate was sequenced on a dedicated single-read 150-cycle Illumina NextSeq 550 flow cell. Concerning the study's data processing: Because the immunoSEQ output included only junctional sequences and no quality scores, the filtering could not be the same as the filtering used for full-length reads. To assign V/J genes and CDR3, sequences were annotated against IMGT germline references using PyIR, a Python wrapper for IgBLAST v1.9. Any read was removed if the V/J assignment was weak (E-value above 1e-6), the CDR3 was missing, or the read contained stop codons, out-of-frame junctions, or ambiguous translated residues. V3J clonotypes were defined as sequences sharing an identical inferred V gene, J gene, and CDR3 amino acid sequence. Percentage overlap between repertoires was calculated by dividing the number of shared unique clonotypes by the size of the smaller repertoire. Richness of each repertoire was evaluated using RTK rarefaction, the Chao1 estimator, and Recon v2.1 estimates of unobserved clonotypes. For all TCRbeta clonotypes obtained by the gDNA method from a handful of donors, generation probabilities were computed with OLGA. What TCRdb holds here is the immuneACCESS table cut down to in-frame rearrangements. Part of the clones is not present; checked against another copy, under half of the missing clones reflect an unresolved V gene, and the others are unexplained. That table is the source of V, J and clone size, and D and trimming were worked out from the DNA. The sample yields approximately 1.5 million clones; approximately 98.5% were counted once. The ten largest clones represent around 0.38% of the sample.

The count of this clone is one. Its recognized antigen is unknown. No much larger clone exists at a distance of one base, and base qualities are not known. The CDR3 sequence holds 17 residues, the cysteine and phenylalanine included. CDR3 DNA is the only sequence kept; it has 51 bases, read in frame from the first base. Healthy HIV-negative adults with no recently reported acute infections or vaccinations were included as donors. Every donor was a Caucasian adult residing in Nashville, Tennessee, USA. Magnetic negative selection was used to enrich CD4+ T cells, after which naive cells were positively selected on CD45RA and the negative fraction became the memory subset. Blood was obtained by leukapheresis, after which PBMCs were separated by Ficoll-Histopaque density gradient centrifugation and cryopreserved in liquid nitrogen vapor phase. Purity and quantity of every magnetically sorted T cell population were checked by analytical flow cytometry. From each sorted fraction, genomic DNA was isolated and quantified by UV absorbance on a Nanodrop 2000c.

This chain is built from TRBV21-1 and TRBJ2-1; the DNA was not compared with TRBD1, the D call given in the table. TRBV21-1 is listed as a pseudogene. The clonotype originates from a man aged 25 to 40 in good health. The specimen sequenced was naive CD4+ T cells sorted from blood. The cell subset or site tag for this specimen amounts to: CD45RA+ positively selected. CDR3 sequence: CASSKMGGTGVCNEQFF. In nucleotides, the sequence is TGTGCCAGCAGCAAAATGGGCGGGACAGGGGTTTGCAATGAGCAGTTCTTC.